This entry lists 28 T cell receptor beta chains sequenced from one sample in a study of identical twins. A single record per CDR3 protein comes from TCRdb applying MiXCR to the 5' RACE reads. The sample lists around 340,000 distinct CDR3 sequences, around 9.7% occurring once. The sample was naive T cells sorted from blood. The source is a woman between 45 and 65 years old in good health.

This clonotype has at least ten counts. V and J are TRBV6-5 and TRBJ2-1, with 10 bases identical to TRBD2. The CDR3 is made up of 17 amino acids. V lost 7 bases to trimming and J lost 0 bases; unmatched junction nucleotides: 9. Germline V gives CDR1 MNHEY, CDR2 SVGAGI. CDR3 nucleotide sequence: TGTGCCAGCACCGATAGCGGGAGGTCACGCTCCTACAATGAGCAGTTCTTC. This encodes CASTDSGRSRSYNEQFF.

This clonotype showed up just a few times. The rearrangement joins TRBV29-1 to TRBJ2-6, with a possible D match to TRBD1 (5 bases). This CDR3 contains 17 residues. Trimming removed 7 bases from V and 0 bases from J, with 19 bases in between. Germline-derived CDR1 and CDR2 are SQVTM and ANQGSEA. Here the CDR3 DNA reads TGCAGCGCTGCTACAGGCTCCACTCCCTCTGGGGCCAACGTCCTGACTTTC. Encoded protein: CSAATGSTPSGANVLTF.

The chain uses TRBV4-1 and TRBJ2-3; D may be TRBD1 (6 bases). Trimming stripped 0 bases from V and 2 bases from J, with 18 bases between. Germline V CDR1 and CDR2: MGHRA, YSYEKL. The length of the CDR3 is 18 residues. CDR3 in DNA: TGCGCCAGCAGCCAAGATGGGACGGGACACCCTTACACAGATACGCAGTATTTT. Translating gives CASSQDGTGHPYTDTQYF.

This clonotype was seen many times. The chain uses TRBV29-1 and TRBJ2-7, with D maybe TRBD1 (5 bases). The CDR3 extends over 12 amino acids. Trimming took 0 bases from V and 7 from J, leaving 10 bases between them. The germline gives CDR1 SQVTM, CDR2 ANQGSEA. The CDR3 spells CSVEDRVREQYF. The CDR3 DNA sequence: TGCAGCGTTGAAGACAGGGTTAGAGAGCAGTACTTC.

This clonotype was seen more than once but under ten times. DNA for the CDR3: TGCAGTGCTAGAGAGGGGGCTAGCGGGGGACTAGAGCAGTACTTC. The encoded protein is CSAREGASGGLEQYF. The chain uses TRBV20-1 and TRBJ2-7; 10 bases align to TRBD2. The length of the CDR3 is 15 residues. Germline V gives CDR1 DFQATT, CDR2 SNEGSKA (reference sequence). The ends lost 0 bases at V and 7 bases at J; junction bases unmatched: 9.

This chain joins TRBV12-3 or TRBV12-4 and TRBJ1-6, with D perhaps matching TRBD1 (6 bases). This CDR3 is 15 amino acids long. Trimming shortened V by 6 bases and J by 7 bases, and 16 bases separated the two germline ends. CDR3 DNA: TGTGCCAGCAGGAGTTTCGGGACACAGAATTCACCCCTCCACTTT. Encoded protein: CASRSFGTQNSPLHF.

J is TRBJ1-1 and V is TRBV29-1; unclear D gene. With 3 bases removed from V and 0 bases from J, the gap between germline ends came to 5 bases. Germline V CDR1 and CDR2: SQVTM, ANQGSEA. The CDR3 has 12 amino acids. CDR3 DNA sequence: TGCAGCGTTGACGCCTTGAACACTGAAGCTTTCTTT. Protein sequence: CSVDALNTEAFF.

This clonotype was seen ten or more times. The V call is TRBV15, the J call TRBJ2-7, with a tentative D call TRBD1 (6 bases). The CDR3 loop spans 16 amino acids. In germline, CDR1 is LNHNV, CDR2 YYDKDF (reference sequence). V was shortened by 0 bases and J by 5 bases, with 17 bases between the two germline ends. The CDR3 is CATSRDDLTGNDEQYV. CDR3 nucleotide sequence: TGTGCCACCAGCAGAGATGATCTTACAGGGAACGACGAGCAGTACGTC.

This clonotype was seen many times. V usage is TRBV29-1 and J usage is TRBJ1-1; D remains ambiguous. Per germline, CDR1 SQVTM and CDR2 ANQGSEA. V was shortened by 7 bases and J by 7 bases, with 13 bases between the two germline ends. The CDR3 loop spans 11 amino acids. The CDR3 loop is CSATRQVEAFF. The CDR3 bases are TGCAGCGCCACCCGGCAGGTTGAAGCTTTCTTT.

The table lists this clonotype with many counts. The CDR3 region has the DNA TGTGCTAGTGGGACAGATATCCCAACTGAAGCTTTCTTT. Encoded protein: CASGTDIPTEAFF. The J gene is TRBJ1-1, the V gene TRBV12-5; D might be TRBD1 (5 bases). The CDR3 consists of 13 residues. Germline assignment: CDR1 LGHNT and CDR2 FRNRAP. V dropped 6 bases and J dropped 5 bases, with 13 bases sitting between them. Drawing the rest from reference TRBV12-5 and TRBJ1-1, the complete variable domain is DARVTQTPRHKVTEMGQEVTMRCQPILGHNTVFWYRQTMMQGLELLAYFRNRAPLDDSGMPKDRFSAEMPDATLATLKIQPSEPRDSAVYFCASGTDIPTEAFFGQGTRLTVV.

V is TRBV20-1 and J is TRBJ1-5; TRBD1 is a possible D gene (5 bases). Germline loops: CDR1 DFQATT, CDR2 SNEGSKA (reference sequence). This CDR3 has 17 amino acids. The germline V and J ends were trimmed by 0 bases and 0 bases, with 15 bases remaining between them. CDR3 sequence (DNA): TGCAGTGCTAGAGATGGGGGGGTACCATATAGCAATCAGCCCCAGCATTTT. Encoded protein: CSARDGGVPYSNQPQHF.

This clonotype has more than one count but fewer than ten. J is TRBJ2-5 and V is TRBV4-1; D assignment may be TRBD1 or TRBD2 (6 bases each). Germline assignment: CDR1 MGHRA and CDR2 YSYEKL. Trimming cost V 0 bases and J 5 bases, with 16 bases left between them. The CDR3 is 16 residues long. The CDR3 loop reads CASSQDLWGAGETQYF. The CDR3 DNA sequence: TGCGCCAGCAGCCAAGATTTATGGGGGGCGGGTGAGACCCAGTACTTC.

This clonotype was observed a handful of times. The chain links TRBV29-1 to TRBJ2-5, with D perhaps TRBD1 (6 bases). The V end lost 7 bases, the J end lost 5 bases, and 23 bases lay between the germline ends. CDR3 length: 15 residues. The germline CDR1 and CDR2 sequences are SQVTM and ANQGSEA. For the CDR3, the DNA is TGCAGCGGCAGCGGATCAGGGCAGGGGACGGAGACCCAGTACTTC. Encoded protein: CSGSGSGQGTETQYF.

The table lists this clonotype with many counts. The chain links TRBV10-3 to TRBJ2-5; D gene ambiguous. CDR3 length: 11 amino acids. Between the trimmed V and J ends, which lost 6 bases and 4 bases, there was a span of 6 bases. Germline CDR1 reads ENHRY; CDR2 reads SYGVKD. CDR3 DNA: TGTGCCATCAGCGGTGCAGAGACCCAGTACTTC. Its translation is CAISGAETQYF.

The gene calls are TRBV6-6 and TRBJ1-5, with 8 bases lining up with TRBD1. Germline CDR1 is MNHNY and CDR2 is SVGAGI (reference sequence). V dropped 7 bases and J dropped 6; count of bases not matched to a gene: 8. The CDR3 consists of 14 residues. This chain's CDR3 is CASTRPGGSQPQHF. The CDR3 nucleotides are TGTGCCAGCACCAGACCAGGGGGCAGTCAGCCCCAGCATTTT.

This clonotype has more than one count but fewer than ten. The CDR3 sequence is CASSQGDRGRETQYF. The CDR3, as DNA: TGCGCCAGCAGCCAAGGGGACAGGGGGCGAGAGACCCAGTACTTC. The chain has TRBV4-1 and TRBJ2-5; the match to TRBD1 covers 12 bases. CDR1 and CDR2 (germline): MGHRA, YSYEKL. The CDR3 runs 15 residues. V lost 1 base, J lost 4 bases, and 1 base stayed unmatched.

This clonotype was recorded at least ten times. The CDR3 sequence: CASSTGSLVMDTYNEQFF. The CDR3 nucleotides are TGTGCCAGTAGTACAGGCTCGTTGGTTATGGACACCTACAATGAGCAGTTCTTC. V gene TRBV19 combines with J gene TRBJ2-1; TRBD1 is a possible D gene (5 bases). V gave up 4 bases and J gave up 2 bases, with 21 bases separating them. The CDR3 contains 18 residues. Per the germline V gene, CDR1 is LNHDA and CDR2 is SQIVND (reference sequence).

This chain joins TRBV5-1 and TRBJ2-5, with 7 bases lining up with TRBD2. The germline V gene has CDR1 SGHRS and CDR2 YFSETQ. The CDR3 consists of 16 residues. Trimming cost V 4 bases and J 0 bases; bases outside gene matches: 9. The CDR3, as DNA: TGCGCCAGCAGCATATCCGGGACTAACGACCAAGAGACCCAGTACTTC. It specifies CASSISGTNDQETQYF.

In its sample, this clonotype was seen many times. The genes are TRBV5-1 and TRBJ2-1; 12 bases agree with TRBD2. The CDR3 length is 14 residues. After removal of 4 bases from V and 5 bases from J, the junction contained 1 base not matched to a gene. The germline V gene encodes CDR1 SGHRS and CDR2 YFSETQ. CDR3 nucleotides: TGCGCCAGCAGCCTAGCGGGAGGGAACAATGAGCAGTTCTTC. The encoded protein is CASSLAGGNNEQFF.

CDR3: CASSPGRGAGYGYTF. The DNA for the CDR3 is TGTGCCAGCAGTCCAGGGCGGGGGGCGGGGTATGGCTACACCTTC. The chain joins TRBV12-3 or TRBV12-4 to TRBJ1-2; tentatively, D is TRBD1 (6 bases). The CDR3 is made up of 15 amino acids. The V and J ends lost 5 bases and 5 bases respectively, with 18 bases between them.

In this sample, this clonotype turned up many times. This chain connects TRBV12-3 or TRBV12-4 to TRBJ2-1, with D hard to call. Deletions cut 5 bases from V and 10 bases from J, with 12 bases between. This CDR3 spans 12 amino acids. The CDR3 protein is CASSPSLGEQFF. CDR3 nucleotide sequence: TGTGCCAGCAGTCCGTCCCTGGGGGAGCAGTTCTTC.

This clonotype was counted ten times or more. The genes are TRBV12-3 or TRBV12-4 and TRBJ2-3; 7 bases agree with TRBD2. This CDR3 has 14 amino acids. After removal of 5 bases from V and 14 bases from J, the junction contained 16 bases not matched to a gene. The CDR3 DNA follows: TGTGCCAGCAGTCCCCTAGCAACTAGCGACCTAGGGTATTTT. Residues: CASSPLATSDLGYF.

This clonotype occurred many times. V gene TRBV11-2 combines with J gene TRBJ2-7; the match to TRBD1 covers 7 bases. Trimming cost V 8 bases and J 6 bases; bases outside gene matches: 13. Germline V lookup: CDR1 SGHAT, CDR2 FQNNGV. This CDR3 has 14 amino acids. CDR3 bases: TGTGCCAGCGCCCCGTTAGGGGGCAAAGGCGAGCAGTACGTC. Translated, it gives CASAPLGGKGEQYV.

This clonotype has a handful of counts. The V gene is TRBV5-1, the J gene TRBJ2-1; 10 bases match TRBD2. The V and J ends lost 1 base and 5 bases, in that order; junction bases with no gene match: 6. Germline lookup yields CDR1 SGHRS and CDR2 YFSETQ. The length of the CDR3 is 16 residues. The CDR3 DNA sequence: TGCGCCAGCAGCTTGTTCCTAGCGGGAGTAGACAATGAGCAGTTCTTC. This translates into CASSLFLAGVDNEQFF.

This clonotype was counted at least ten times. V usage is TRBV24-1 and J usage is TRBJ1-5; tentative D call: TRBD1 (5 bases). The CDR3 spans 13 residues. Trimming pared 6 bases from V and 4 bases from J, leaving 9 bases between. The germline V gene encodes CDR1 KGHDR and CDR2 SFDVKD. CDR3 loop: CATSPGPNQPQHF. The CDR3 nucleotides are TGTGCCACCAGTCCAGGGCCTAATCAGCCCCAGCATTTT.

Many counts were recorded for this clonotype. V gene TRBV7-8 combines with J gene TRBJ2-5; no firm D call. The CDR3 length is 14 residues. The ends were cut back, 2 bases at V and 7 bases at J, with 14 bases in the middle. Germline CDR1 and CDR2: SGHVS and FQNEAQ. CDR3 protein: CASSLSGFGGTQYF. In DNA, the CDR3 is TGTGCCAGCAGCTTATCTGGATTCGGTGGGACCCAGTACTTC.

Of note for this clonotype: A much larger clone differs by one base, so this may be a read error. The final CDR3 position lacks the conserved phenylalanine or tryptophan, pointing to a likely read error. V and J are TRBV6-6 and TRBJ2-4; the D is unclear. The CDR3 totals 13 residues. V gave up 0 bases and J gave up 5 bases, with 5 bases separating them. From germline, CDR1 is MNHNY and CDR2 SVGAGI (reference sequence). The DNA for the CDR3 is TGTGCCAGCAGTTACTCACCCCAAAACATTCAGTACTGC. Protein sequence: CASSYSPQNIQYC.

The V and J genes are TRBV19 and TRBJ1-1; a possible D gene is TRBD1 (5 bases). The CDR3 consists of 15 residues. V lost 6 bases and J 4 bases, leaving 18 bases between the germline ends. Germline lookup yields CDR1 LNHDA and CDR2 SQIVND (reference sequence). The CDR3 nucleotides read TGTGCCAGTAGGCGACCCACAGGCGGGGGCACTGAAGCTTTCTTT. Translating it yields CASRRPTGGGTEAFF.